This T cell receptor beta chain was profiled in a study of blood T cell repertoires in COVID-19. All enrollees were roughly 18 to 90 years old and from roughly 26 US areas. This clone was recorded once. Germline-derived CDR1 and CDR2 are GTSNPN and SVGIG (reference sequence). The CDR3 length is 13 residues. V lost 2 bases, J lost 7 bases, and 5 bases stayed unmatched. Original methodology: Amplification with reference gene primers provided the estimates of nucleated cell counts. Only in-frame clones appear in the TCRdb table, and some are missing; sequencing was by immunoSEQ multiplex PCR. V and J calls plus clone size are reproduced from that table; the DNA served to infer D and trimming. The sample yields more than 300,000 clones, about nine tenths seen once.

This TCR was sampled from a woman between 35 and 50 years old who had been exposed to COVID-19. The V and J genes are TRBV30 and TRBJ1-5; 7 bases are shared with TRBD1. Sequencing used PBMCs or T cells enriched from blood (not recorded which). The CDR3 sequence: CAWSPQGVQPQHF. As DNA, the CDR3 is TGTGCCTGGAGTCCCCAGGGGGTACAGCCCCAGCATTTT.